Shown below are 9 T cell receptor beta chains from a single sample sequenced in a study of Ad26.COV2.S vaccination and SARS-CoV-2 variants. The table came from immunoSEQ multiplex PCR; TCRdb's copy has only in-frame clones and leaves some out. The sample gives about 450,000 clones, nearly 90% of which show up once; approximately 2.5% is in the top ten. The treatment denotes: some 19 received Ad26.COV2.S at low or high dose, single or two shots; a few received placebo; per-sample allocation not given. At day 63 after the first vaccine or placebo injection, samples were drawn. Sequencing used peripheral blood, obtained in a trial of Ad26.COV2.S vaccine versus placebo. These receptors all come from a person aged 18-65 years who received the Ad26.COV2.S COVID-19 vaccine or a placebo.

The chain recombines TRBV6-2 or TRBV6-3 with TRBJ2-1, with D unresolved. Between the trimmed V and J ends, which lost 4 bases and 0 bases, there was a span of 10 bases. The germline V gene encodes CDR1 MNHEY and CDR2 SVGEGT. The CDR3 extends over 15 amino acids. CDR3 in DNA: TGTGCCAGCAGTTTTAGAGGATTCTCCTACAATGAGCAGTTCTTC. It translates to CASSFRGFSYNEQFF.

The CDR3 DNA is TGTGCCAGCAGCTTAGGCCGGACCCTGGACACCACAGATACGCAGTATTTT. It translates to CASSLGRTLDTTDTQYF. The chain employs TRBV7-9 and TRBJ2-3; weak D call: TRBD1 (5 bases). Germline-derived CDR1 and CDR2 are SEHNR and FQNEAQ (reference sequence). The CDR3 consists of 17 residues. V gave up 1 base and J gave up 2 bases, with 16 bases separating them.

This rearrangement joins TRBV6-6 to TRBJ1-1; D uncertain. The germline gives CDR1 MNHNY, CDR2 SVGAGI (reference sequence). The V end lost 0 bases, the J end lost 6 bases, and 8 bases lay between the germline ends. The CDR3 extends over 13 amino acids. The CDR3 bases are TGTGCCAGCAGTTACTCGTCTGGGCCTGAAGCTTTCTTT. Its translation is CASSYSSGPEAFF.

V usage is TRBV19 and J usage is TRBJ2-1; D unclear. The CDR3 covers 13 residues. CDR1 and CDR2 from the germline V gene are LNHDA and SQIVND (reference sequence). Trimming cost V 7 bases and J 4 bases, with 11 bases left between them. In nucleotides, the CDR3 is TGTGCCAGTACCCCGGACGATTACAATGAGCAGTTCTTC. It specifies CASTPDDYNEQFF.

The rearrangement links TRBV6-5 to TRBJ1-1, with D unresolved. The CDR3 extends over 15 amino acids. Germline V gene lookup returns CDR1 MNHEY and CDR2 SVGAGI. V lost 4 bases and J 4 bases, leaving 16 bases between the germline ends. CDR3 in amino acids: CASSSFLTEVTEAFF. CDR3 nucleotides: TGTGCCAGCAGTTCTTTCCTTACAGAGGTCACTGAAGCTTTCTTT.

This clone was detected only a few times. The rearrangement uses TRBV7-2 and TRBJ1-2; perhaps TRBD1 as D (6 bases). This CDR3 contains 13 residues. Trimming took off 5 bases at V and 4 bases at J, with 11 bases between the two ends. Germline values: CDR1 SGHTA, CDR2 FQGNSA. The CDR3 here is CASSTGISYGYTF. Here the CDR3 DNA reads TGTGCCAGCAGCACAGGGATTTCCTATGGCTACACCTTC.

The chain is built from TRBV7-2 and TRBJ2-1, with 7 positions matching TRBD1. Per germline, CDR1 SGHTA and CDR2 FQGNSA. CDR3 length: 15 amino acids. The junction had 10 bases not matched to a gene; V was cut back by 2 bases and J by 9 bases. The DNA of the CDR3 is TGTGCCAGCAGCTTAAGATTTGAGGGGGCTAGTGAGCAGTTCTTC. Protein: CASSLRFEGASEQFF.

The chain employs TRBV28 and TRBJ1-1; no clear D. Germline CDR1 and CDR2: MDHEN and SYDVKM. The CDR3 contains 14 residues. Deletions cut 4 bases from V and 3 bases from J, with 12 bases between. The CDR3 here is CASSSVPSDTEAFF. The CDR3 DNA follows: TGTGCCAGCAGTTCAGTCCCGAGTGACACTGAAGCTTTCTTT.

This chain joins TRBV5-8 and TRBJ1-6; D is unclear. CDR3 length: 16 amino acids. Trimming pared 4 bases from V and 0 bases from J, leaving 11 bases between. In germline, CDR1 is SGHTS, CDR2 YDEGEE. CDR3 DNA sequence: TGTGCCAGCAGCCACCATAGGAGCTCCTATAATTCACCCCTCCACTTT. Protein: CASSHHRSSYNSPLHF.